This record looks at one T cell receptor (beta chain) sequence and its context. Its antigen remains unidentified. This sample was included in a study of T cells after yellow fever vaccination. Across the study: For low cell numbers, libraries were made with SMART-Seq v4 Ultra Low Input. General observations from the study: A secondary response was less intense yet reached its peak sooner, at day 5 versus 15. Clones that expanded after primary vaccination mostly reappeared after the booster (roughly 95% CD4, 88% CD8). Sorted repertoires could include abundant contaminating clonotypes from bulk cells.

Trimming stripped 4 bases from V and 0 bases from J, with 14 bases between. The CDR3 totals 16 residues. The germline CDR1 and CDR2 sequences are ENHRY and SYGVKD. TCRdb itself ran the 5' RACE reads through MiXCR, one entry per CDR3 protein. The sample includes some 560,000 distinct CDR3 sequences, approximately 21% of them seen just once. The source of this sequence is a man under 40 who received the YFV17D yellow fever vaccine. The chain carries TRBV10-3 and TRBJ2-3; weak D call: TRBD1 (5 bases). Specimen: PBMCs, collected 15 days after the yellow fever booster vaccination. CDR3: CAISVTGTSSTDTQYF. The CDR3 nucleotides read TGTGCCATCAGTGTCACAGGAACATCTAGCACAGATACGCAGTATTTT.